Following are 22 T cell receptor beta chains from one sample sequenced in a study of type 1 regulatory T cells. TCRdb passed the reads through MiXCR, listing each CDR3 protein once. Of roughly 71,000 distinct CDR3 sequences detected, about 62% appear once; the ten largest clones hold 7.6%. What these receptors recognize is not known. The material sequenced was cultured T cells, either the whole culture or a sorted T cell fraction (not recorded which). The subset denotes: Tr1-enriched cell product generated in vitro against host alloantigens. The receptors shown here come from a human donor in good health.

This rearrangement joins TRBV5-1 to TRBJ2-4, with D tentatively TRBD2 (7 bases). The germline V and J ends were trimmed by 0 bases and 4 bases, with 14 bases remaining between them. The CDR3 length is 16 residues. The germline V gene has CDR1 SGHRS and CDR2 YFSETQ. The CDR3 DNA follows: TGCGCCAGCAGCTTGGTCGGGGGGCAGGGGAAAAACATTCAGTACTTC. It yields the protein CASSLVGGQGKNIQYF.

The gene calls are TRBV18 and TRBJ1-3; 7 bases are a match to TRBD1. V trimming: 5 bases; J trimming: 3 bases; junction bases outside the gene matches: 13. The length of the CDR3 is 17 residues. Looked up from germline, CDR1 is KGHSH and CDR2 is LQKENI. CDR3 protein: CASSGRRETGVGNTIYF. The CDR3, as DNA: TGTGCCAGCTCAGGTCGCCGTGAAACAGGGGTTGGAAACACCATATATTTT. The whole variable domain, filled in from reference TRBV18 and TRBJ1-3, reads NAGVMQNPRHLVRRRGQEARLRCSPMKGHSHVYWYRQLPEEGLKFMVYLQKENIIDESGMPKERFSAEFPKEGPSILRIQQVVRGDSAAYFCASSGRRETGVGNTIYFGEGSWLTVV.

This clonotype came up once. The rearrangement links TRBV6-2 or TRBV6-3 to TRBJ2-1, with 12 bases identical to TRBD2. V lost 6 bases to trimming and J lost 8 bases; unmatched junction nucleotides: 14. This CDR3 is built from 17 residues. From germline, CDR1 is MNHEY and CDR2 SVGEGT. The CDR3 spells CASRSTSGSGGRDEQFF. CDR3 nucleotide sequence: TGTGCCAGCAGGTCGACTAGCGGGAGCGGAGGTAGGGATGAGCAGTTCTTC.

The chain recombines TRBV6-5 with TRBJ2-7, with 10 bases aligning to TRBD2. Germline V CDR1 and CDR2: MNHEY, SVGAGI. The CDR3 runs 14 residues. J was trimmed by 4 bases and V by 11 bases; bases with no gene match: 11. The CDR3 loop is CAVTETSGSYEQYF. The CDR3 coding sequence is TGTGCCGTAACTGAGACTAGCGGGTCTTACGAGCAGTACTTC.

This clonotype was counted between two and nine times. The chain has TRBV12-3 or TRBV12-4 and TRBJ1-1; tentative D call: TRBD1 (6 bases). This CDR3 has 13 amino acids. V shed 5 bases and J shed 4 bases, with 11 bases lying between them. CDR3 region: CASSQQGVTEAFF. The CDR3 DNA is TGTGCCAGCAGTCAACAGGGAGTCACTGAAGCTTTCTTT.

The chain employs TRBV5-1 and TRBJ2-1; D is possibly TRBD1 or TRBD2 (5 bases each). The CDR3 has 14 amino acids. Deletions cut 5 bases from V and 6 bases from J, with 15 bases between. The germline gives CDR1 SGHRS, CDR2 YFSETQ. The CDR3 here is CASSDGTRANEQFF. The CDR3 DNA is TGCGCCAGCAGTGACGGGACCCGAGCCAATGAGCAGTTCTTC. Full variable domain (rest looked up from reference TRBV5-1 and TRBJ2-1): KAGVTQTPRYLIKTRGQQVTLSCSPISGHRSVSWYQQTPGQGLQFLFEYFSETQRNKGNFPGRFSGRQFSNSRSEMNVSTLELGDSALYLCASSDGTRANEQFFGPGTRLTVL.

V gene TRBV5-1 combines with J gene TRBJ1-2, with 7 bases that match TRBD1. V lost 8 bases and J lost 0; bases outside the gene matches: 10. The CDR3 length is 15 residues. Germline V CDR1 and CDR2: SGHRS, YFSETQ. CDR3 coding DNA: TGCGCCAGTAGACCGGGACAGCGCCCTAACTATGGCTACACCTTC. Residues: CASRPGQRPNYGYTF.

About this clonotype itself: Compared with germline, one end of the junction differs, possibly owing to a read error. The V call is TRBV20-1, the J call TRBJ1-6, with 7 nucleotides matching TRBD1. Per the germline V gene, CDR1 is DFQATT and CDR2 is SNEGSKA (reference sequence). The CDR3 has 14 residues. The CDR3 DNA reads TGCAGTGCTAGCCTGGACAGGTTTTCTTCACCCCCCCACTTT. Its protein product is CSASLDRFSSPPHF.

This clonotype showed up just once. The rearrangement joins TRBV27 to TRBJ2-7, with 12 bases aligning to TRBD1. Germline CDR1 MNHEY, CDR2 SMNVEV (reference sequence). The CDR3 is 14 residues long. Trimming cost V 8 bases and J 6 bases; bases outside gene matches: 8. Here the CDR3 reads CASGGQGAVFEQYF. For the CDR3, the DNA is TGTGCCAGCGGGGGACAGGGGGCTGTTTTCGAGCAGTACTTC.

This clonotype was picked up a small number of times. The V call is TRBV4-2, the J call TRBJ2-7; 9 bases align to TRBD1. In germline, CDR1 is LGHNA, CDR2 YNFKEQ. This CDR3 comprises 16 residues. V was clipped by 0 bases and J by 6 bases; unmatched bases: 9. The CDR3 region has the DNA TGTGCCAGCAGCCAAGATTTGCGGGACAGGGTAAGCGAGCAGTACTTC. It is translated as CASSQDLRDRVSEQYF.

This chain connects TRBV11-2 to TRBJ1-1; D possibly corresponds to TRBD1 (5 bases). V was shortened by 4 bases and J by 1 base, with 10 bases between the two germline ends. The CDR3 runs 14 residues. Germline assignment: CDR1 SGHAT and CDR2 FQNNGV. CDR3 sequence reads: CASSSFTGNTEAFF. Here the CDR3 DNA reads TGTGCCAGCAGCTCGTTTACAGGGAACACTGAAGCTTTCTTT.

This clonotype was detected only a few times. This chain joins TRBV18 and TRBJ2-1, with 16 bases lining up with TRBD2. CDR1 is KGHSH, CDR2 LQKENI, per germline. Trimming took 6 bases from V and 0 from J; bases not matched to a gene: 5. This CDR3 region has 18 residues. The CDR3 sequence is CASSGTSGRARSYNEQFF. CDR3 coding DNA: TGTGCCAGCTCTGGGACTAGCGGGAGGGCCCGCTCCTACAATGAGCAGTTCTTC.

The V gene is TRBV19, the J gene TRBJ2-1, with D perhaps TRBD2 (6 bases). The CDR3 extends over 16 amino acids. Trimming removed 6 bases from V and 7 bases from J, with 22 bases in between. Germline assignment: CDR1 LNHDA and CDR2 SQIVND (reference sequence). The CDR3 is CASSKRRRLEGNEQFF. The CDR3 DNA is TGTGCCAGTAGCAAACGGAGGAGACTAGAGGGGAATGAGCAGTTCTTC. The entire variable domain, with the rest obtained from reference TRBV19 and TRBJ2-1, is as follows: DGGITQSPKYLFRKEGQNVTLSCEQNLNHDAMYWYRQDPGQGLRLIYYSQIVNDFQKGDIAEGYSVSREKKESFPLTVTSAQKNPTAFYLCASSKRRRLEGNEQFFGPGTRLTVL.

The rearrangement links TRBV20-1 to TRBJ2-5; 9 bases line up with TRBD2. The length of the CDR3 is 16 residues. J was trimmed by 6 bases and V by 1 base; bases with no gene match: 12. In germline, CDR1 is DFQATT, CDR2 SNEGSKA (reference sequence). The CDR3 loop reads CSARGLGTSLVQTQYF. The CDR3 nucleotides are TGCAGTGCTAGAGGGCTAGGGACTAGCTTAGTCCAGACCCAGTACTTC.

This chain connects TRBV6-6 to TRBJ2-7; 9 nucleotides line up with TRBD2. J was trimmed by 0 bases and V by 5 bases; bases with no gene match: 14. The CDR3 extends over 18 amino acids. Germline V gene lookup returns CDR1 MNHNY and CDR2 SVGAGI (reference sequence). The CDR3 sequence is CASSRQTSGKGSSYEQYF. CDR3 bases: TGTGCCAGCAGTCGACAGACTAGCGGAAAGGGAAGCTCCTACGAGCAGTACTTC.

Turning to this clonotype: One junction end disagrees with the germline gene, perhaps due to a read error. The chain links TRBV20-1 to TRBJ2-1; D remains ambiguous. The CDR3 loop spans 12 amino acids. In germline, CDR1 is DFQATT, CDR2 SNEGSKA (reference sequence). The CDR3 here is CNAPNTMSEQFF. CDR3 nucleotide sequence: TGCAATGCTCCGAACACCATGAGTGAGCAGTTCTTC.

This clonotype was seen more than once but under ten times. The chain joins TRBV7-6 to TRBJ2-7; D may correspond to TRBD1 or TRBD2 (5 bases each). Germline loops: CDR1 SGHVS, CDR2 FNYEAQ. CDR3 size: 15 residues. Trimming removed 5 bases from V and 2 bases from J, with 16 bases in between. The CDR3 is CASSLLWDGTYEQYF. In DNA form, the CDR3 reads TGTGCCAGCAGCCTCCTTTGGGACGGGACCTACGAGCAGTACTTC.

This clonotype came up a few times. The V gene is TRBV5-1, the J gene TRBJ1-1; TRBD1 matches 8 bases. The CDR3 spans 15 residues. With 6 bases clipped from V and 1 base from J, the junction kept 8 bases outside the gene matches. In germline, CDR1 is SGHRS, CDR2 YFSETQ. The CDR3 nucleotides read TGCGCCAGCACCATATCTACAGGGGGGAACACTGAAGCTTTCTTT. Protein sequence: CASTISTGGNTEAFF. The variable domain in full, with the rest retrieved from reference TRBV5-1 and TRBJ1-1, is KAGVTQTPRYLIKTRGQQVTLSCSPISGHRSVSWYQQTPGQGLQFLFEYFSETQRNKGNFPGRFSGRQFSNSRSEMNVSTLELGDSALYLCASTISTGGNTEAFFGQGTRLTVV.

The chain has TRBV20-1 and TRBJ2-7; TRBD2 agrees at 16 bases. J gave up 6 bases and V 2 bases, and 4 bases lay outside the gene matches. The CDR3 runs 15 residues. CDR1 and CDR2 from the germline V gene are DFQATT and SNEGSKA (reference sequence). The CDR3, as DNA: TGCAGTGCTAGAACCGGGACTAGCGGGAGGGCCGAGCAGTACTTC. This translates into CSARTGTSGRAEQYF.

The chain employs TRBV7-3 and TRBJ2-3; D gene ambiguous. The germline V gene has CDR1 SGHTA and CDR2 FQGTGA. This CDR3 has 13 residues. The V end was cut by 5 bases, the J end by 3 bases, with 9 bases between. CDR3 DNA: TGTGCCAGCAGCCAGTTGCGAACAGATACGCAGTATTTT. Translation gives CASSQLRTDTQYF.

The chain employs TRBV3-1 and TRBJ1-2; D gene unclear. The CDR3 is 14 residues long. Germline CDR1 and CDR2: LGHDT and YNNKEL (reference sequence). V was cut by 3 bases and J by 4 bases, with 12 bases left in between. The CDR3 is CASSQMTTSYGYTF. For the CDR3, the DNA is TGTGCCAGCAGCCAGATGACCACTAGCTATGGCTACACCTTC.

As regards this clonotype: The junction and the germline gene differ at one end; a read error may be behind it. V is TRBV2 and J is TRBJ1-5, with 7 bases fitting TRBD1. In germline, CDR1 is SNHLY, CDR2 FYNNEI. This CDR3 contains 18 residues. The CDR3 nucleotides are TGCGCCAGCAGTGACCGGGACAGCTTAACTGACAGCAATCAGCCCCAGCATTTT. Its translation: CASSDRDSLTDSNQPQHF.